These 22 T cell receptor beta chains came from one sample sequenced in a study of control samples from healthy donors and cancer patients. Some clones are missing from TCRdb's copy, which holds only in-frame ones; the method was immunoSEQ multiplex PCR. The data hold some 67,000 clones, with around 92% observed a single time. Sequencing was performed on PBMCs. The receptors shown here come from a man aged 60-69 years with lung cancer.

The chain carries TRBV6-5 and TRBJ2-1; no clear D gene. The CDR3 has 11 residues. Germline assignment: CDR1 MNHEY and CDR2 SVGAGI. The V end was cut by 0 bases, the J end by 8 bases, with 2 bases between. CDR3 sequence: CASSYSYEQFF. The CDR3 DNA follows: TGTGCCAGCAGTTACTCGTATGAGCAGTTCTTC.

The chain carries TRBV6-1 and TRBJ2-3; 11 nucleotides line up with TRBD2. Germline loops: CDR1 MNHNS, CDR2 SASEGT. Trimming cost V 1 base and J 3 bases; bases outside gene matches: 3. This CDR3 is built from 16 residues. This CDR3 is CASSEGRLAGTDTQYF. DNA for the CDR3: TGTGCCAGCAGTGAAGGCCGACTAGCGGGGACAGATACGCAGTATTTT.

The J gene is TRBJ1-5, the V gene TRBV2, with D possibly TRBD1 on 6 matching bases. CDR1 is SNHLY, CDR2 FYNNEI, per germline. CDR3 length: 13 residues. V dropped 6 bases and J dropped 5 bases, with 11 bases sitting between them. CDR3 DNA sequence: TGTGCCAGCAGGGGCAGGGGCTATCAGCCCCAGCATTTT. It yields the protein CASRGRGYQPQHF. Using reference TRBV2 and TRBJ1-5 for the parts outside the CDR3, the full variable domain is EPEVTQTPSHQVTQMGQEVILRCVPISNHLYFYWYRQILGQKVEFLVSFYNNEISEKSEIFDDQFSVERPDGSNFTLKIRSTKLEDSAMYFCASRGRGYQPQHFGDGTRLSIL.

The rearrangement links TRBV7-8 to TRBJ2-3; TRBD1 aligns across 7 bases. This CDR3 has 16 residues. Unmatched junction bases numbered 9, after V lost 4 bases and J lost 2 bases. CDR1 SGHVS and CDR2 FQNEAQ come from the germline V gene. The CDR3 region has the DNA TGTGCCAGCAGCTCCACCGGGACAGCAGACACAGATACGCAGTATTTT. Its protein is CASSSTGTADTDTQYF.

The chain has TRBV5-1 and TRBJ2-6, with D uncertain. CDR1 SGHRS and CDR2 YFSETQ come from the germline V gene. This CDR3 is built from 15 residues. Trimming removed 0 bases from V and 2 bases from J, with 6 bases in between. CDR3 protein: CASSLVRTGANVLTF. The CDR3 coding sequence is TGCGCCAGCAGCTTGGTTAGGACTGGGGCCAACGTCCTGACTTTC.

This clone was picked up a small number of times. The chain joins TRBV11-3 to TRBJ1-1; 8 bases are shared with TRBD1. CDR1 and CDR2 (germline): SGHNT, YENEEA. After removal of 4 bases from V and 6 bases from J, the junction contained 13 bases not matched to a gene. The CDR3 runs to 16 residues. The chain's CDR3 is CASSSALAQGEPEAFF. For the CDR3, the DNA is TGTGCCAGCAGCTCCGCCCTCGCACAGGGGGAGCCTGAAGCTTTCTTT.

This clone was observed a single time. J is TRBJ1-2 and V is TRBV4-1, with D unclear. V was trimmed by 0 bases and J by 4 bases, leaving 12 bases between them. Germline V CDR1 and CDR2: MGHRA, YSYEKL. The CDR3 consists of 15 residues. CDR3 in DNA: TGCGCCAGCAGCCAAGATGGGAATATGGGCTATGGCTACACCTTC. Translated, it gives CASSQDGNMGYGYTF.

The rearrangement uses TRBV25-1 and TRBJ2-2; D gene uncertain. The CDR3 covers 12 residues. Germline V gives CDR1 MGHDK, CDR2 SYGVNS. V gave up 6 bases and J gave up 6 bases, with 8 bases separating them. The CDR3 is CASSLGPGELFF. The CDR3 nucleotides are TGTGCCAGCAGCCTGGGTCCCGGGGAGCTGTTTTTT.

The chain employs TRBV5-1 and TRBJ2-4; 8 bases are shared with TRBD2. The CDR3 covers 15 residues. CDR1 SGHRS and CDR2 YFSETQ come from the germline V gene. Trimming took 4 bases from V and 4 from J; bases not matched to a gene: 7. DNA of the CDR3: TGCGCCAGCAGCCCCCCCCAGCGGGGGAAAAACATTCAGTACTTC. Its protein is CASSPPQRGKNIQYF.

The rearrangement links TRBV29-1 to TRBJ1-1; D remains unclear. The CDR3 runs to 13 residues. Trimming stripped 4 bases from V and 1 base from J, with 10 bases between. CDR1 and CDR2 from the germline V gene are SQVTM and ANQGSEA. CDR3 amino acids: CSVGLGPNTEAFF. The CDR3 DNA reads TGCAGCGTTGGATTGGGCCCGAACACTGAAGCTTTCTTT.

The chain combines TRBV6-5 with TRBJ1-2; 7 positions match TRBD1. The germline V gene encodes CDR1 MNHEY and CDR2 SVGAGI. V was clipped by 7 bases and J by 3 bases; unmatched bases: 8. The length of the CDR3 is 14 residues. CDR3 sequence reads: CASTGGQMDYGYTF. CDR3 sequence (DNA): TGTGCCAGCACAGGGGGGCAGATGGACTATGGCTACACCTTC.

This clone was picked up a small number of times. The rearrangement links TRBV30 to TRBJ1-5; maybe TRBD1 (5 bases). There are 13 residues in the CDR3. V dropped 2 bases and J dropped 7 bases, with 12 bases sitting between them. CDR1 is GTSNPN and CDR2 is SVGIG in the germline V gene (reference sequence). In nucleotides, the CDR3 is TGTGCCTGGAGTAGAAAGGGGAACCAGCCCCAGCATTTT. Translation gives CAWSRKGNQPQHF.

This chain links TRBV7-2 with TRBJ2-1; 8 bases line up with TRBD2. J lost 15 bases, V lost 1 base, and 8 bases had no gene match. The CDR3 loop spans 13 amino acids. Per the germline V gene, CDR1 is SGHTA and CDR2 is FQGNSA. CDR3 loop: CASSLVFAGGLFF. The CDR3 DNA reads as TGTGCCAGCAGCTTAGTATTTGCGGGGGGTCTGTTCTTC. Looking up the rest from reference TRBV7-2 and TRBJ2-1 gives the full variable domain: GAGVSQSPSNKVTEKGKDVELRCDPISGHTALYWYRQSLGQGLEFLIYFQGNSAPDKSGLPSDRFSAERTGGSVSTLTIQRTQQEDSAVYLCASSLVFAGGLFFGPGTRLTVL.

This chain joins TRBV7-3 and TRBJ1-6; TRBD1 matches at 10 bases. The junction had 3 bases not matched to a gene; V was cut back by 5 bases and J by 8 bases. CDR1 SGHTA and CDR2 FQGTGA come from the germline V gene. The CDR3 is made up of 14 amino acids. The CDR3 spells CASSPGTGDSPLHF. In DNA, the CDR3 is TGTGCCAGCAGCCCAGGGACAGGGGATTCACCCCTCCACTTT. Full variable domain (outside the CDR3, taken from reference TRBV7-3 and TRBJ1-6): GAGVSQTPSNKVTEKGKYVELRCDPISGHTALYWYRQSLGQGPEFLIYFQGTGAADDSGLPNDRFFAVRPEGSVSTLKIQRTERGDSAVYLCASSPGTGDSPLHFGNGTRLTVT.

The chain employs TRBV5-1 and TRBJ1-3; D is undetermined. V shed 2 bases and J shed 4 bases, with 10 bases lying between them. Germline V gene lookup returns CDR1 SGHRS and CDR2 YFSETQ. The CDR3 extends over 14 amino acids. The CDR3 sequence: CASSLGTAGNTIYF. The DNA for the CDR3 is TGCGCCAGCAGCTTAGGAACAGCAGGAAACACCATATATTTT.

The genes are TRBV2 and TRBJ2-5; tentative D call: TRBD2 (7 bases). V dropped 3 bases and J dropped 7 bases, with 15 bases sitting between them. The CDR3 spans 14 residues. Germline CDR1 and CDR2: SNHLY and FYNNEI. The CDR3 loop reads CASSDFRGAGTQYF. The CDR3 bases are TGTGCCAGCAGTGATTTCCGGGGGGCTGGGACCCAGTACTTC.

The gene calls are TRBV3-1 (or the pseudogene TRBV3-2) and TRBJ1-6, with 12 nucleotides matching TRBD1. The CDR3 loop spans 14 amino acids. V shed 8 bases and J 9 bases; nucleotides not matched to a gene: 5. CDR1 is LGHDT and CDR2 is YNNKEL in the germline V gene (reference sequence). CDR3 bases: TGTGCCAGCCGGGACAGGGGGCAATTTTCACCCCTCCACTTT. This gives the protein CASRDRGQFSPLHF.

This clone was recorded once. The chain recombines TRBV11-2 with TRBJ1-1; 9 bases agree with TRBD1. The V segment lost 4 bases and the J segment 0 bases; nucleotides outside the gene matches: 3. CDR1 and CDR2 (germline): SGHAT, FQNNGV. CDR3 length: 15 residues. The CDR3 region has the DNA TGTGCCAGCAGCTCGGGACAGGGCCTGAACACTGAAGCTTTCTTT. It specifies CASSSGQGLNTEAFF.

J is TRBJ2-7 and V is TRBV6-5, with 10 bases identical to TRBD1. V gave up 6 bases and J gave up 4 bases; unmatched junction bases: 9. The germline CDR1 and CDR2 sequences are MNHEY and SVGAGI. The CDR3 covers 15 residues. CDR3 amino acids: CASSRGTGVFYEQYF. The DNA of the CDR3 is TGTGCCAGCAGCCGCGGGACAGGGGTTTTTTACGAGCAGTACTTC.

The chain combines TRBV7-3 with TRBJ2-3, with D tentatively TRBD1 (5 bases). Germline values: CDR1 SGHTA, CDR2 FQGTGA. Trimming pared 4 bases from V and 5 bases from J, leaving 19 bases between. This CDR3 spans 16 amino acids. The CDR3 region is CASSSRVSGKGDTQYF. CDR3 bases: TGTGCCAGCAGCTCTAGAGTGTCAGGGAAAGGAGATACGCAGTATTTT.

This clone was recorded once. The chain carries TRBV14 and TRBJ2-3; the D gene could be TRBD1 or TRBD2 (6 bases each). The CDR3 is 16 amino acids. Deletions cut 0 bases from V and 3 bases from J, with 13 bases between. Germline CDR1 SGHDN, CDR2 FVKESK. CDR3 in DNA: TGTGCCAGCAGCCAAGAAGGGGGGCTCTTTACAGATACGCAGTATTTT. The encoded protein is CASSQEGGLFTDTQYF.

This chain joins TRBV21-1 and TRBJ1-2; whether TRBD1, the table's D call, matches the DNA was not checked. TRBV21-1 counts as a pseudogene. The length of the CDR3 is 16 residues. CDR3 DNA: TGTGCCAGCAGCAAAGCGCTACAGGGGCCTAACTATGGCTACACCTTC. Amino acid sequence: CASSKALQGPNYGYTF.